There are a few counts of the clone carrying this T cell receptor (beta chain). TCRdb called the RT-PCR reads again in MiXCR, with one record for every CDR3 protein. The sample includes 160,000 or so distinct CDR3 sequences, roughly 22% of them seen just once. The data are from a study of patients and donors after allogeneic stem cell transplantation. Source material: blood, either unsorted or a sorted T cell fraction (not recorded which). The TCR sequence derives from a human donor who was either an allogeneic HSCT recipient or a stem cell or donor lymphocyte infusion donor (not recorded which). It is not recorded whose cells these are; they may come from a transplant donor.

The chain's CDR3 is CASSLTSGRETQYF. CDR3 DNA: TGTGCCAGCAGCTTAACTAGCGGGAGAGAGACCCAGTACTTC. V is TRBV13 and J is TRBJ2-5; 11 bases match TRBD2. The CDR3 has 14 residues. Per germline, CDR1 PRHDT and CDR2 FYEKMQ (reference sequence). V was clipped by 2 bases and J by 4 bases; unmatched bases: 0.